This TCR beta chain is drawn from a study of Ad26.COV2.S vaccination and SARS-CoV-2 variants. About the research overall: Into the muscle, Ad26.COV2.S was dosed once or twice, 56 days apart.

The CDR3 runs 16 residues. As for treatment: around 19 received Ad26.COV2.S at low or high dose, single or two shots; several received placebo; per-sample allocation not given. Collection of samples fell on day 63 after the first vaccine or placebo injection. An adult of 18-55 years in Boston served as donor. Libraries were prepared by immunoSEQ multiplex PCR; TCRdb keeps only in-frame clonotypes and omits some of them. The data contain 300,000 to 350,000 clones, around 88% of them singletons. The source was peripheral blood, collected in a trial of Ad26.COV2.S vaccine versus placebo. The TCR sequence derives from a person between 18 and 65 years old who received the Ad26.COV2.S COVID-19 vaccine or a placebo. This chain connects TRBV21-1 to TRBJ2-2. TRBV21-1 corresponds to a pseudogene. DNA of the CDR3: TGTGCCAGCAGCAAACACGAAAGGAAGGGCACCGGGGAGCTGTTTTTT. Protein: CASSKHERKGTGELFF.